This T cell receptor beta chain was sequenced in a study of T cell changes during pregnancy in multiple sclerosis. Libraries were prepared by immunoSEQ multiplex PCR; TCRdb keeps only in-frame clonotypes and omits some of them. In the table there are 130,000 or so clones, roughly 95% of which are singletons. About this clone itself: A read error may account for a junction end that differs from germline.

The clonotype was recovered from a female donor with multiple sclerosis, enrolled in a pregnancy study. The source material was peripheral blood, sampled after pregnancy.

The CDR3 coding sequence is TGTGCCTGGAGTGTCCGTGTCGGACTAGCGGGATTGGTCTTT. It translates to CAWSVRVGLAGLVF. The chain has TRBV30 and TRBJ2-2; TRBD2 matches 12 bases. The CDR3 runs 14 residues. Germline V CDR1 and CDR2: GTSNPN, SVGIG (reference sequence).